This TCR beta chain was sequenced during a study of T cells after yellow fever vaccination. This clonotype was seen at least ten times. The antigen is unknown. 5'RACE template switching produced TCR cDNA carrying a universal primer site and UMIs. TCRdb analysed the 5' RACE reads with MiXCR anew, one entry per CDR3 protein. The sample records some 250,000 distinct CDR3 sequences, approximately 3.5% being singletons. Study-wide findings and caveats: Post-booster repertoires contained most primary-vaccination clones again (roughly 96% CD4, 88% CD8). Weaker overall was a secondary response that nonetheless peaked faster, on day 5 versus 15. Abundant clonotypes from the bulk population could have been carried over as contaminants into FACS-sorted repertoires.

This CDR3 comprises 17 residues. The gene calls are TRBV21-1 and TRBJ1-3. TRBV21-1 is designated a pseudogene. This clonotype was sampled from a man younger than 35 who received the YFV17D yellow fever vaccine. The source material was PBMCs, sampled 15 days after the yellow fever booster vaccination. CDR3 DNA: TGTGCCAGCAGCACCCGCTGGGCAGGGCCATGGCGAAACACCATATATTTT. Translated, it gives CASSTRWAGPWRNTIYF.